Given below is one TCR beta chain in context. This clonotype was recorded many times. This clone's antigen is unknown. Qualities for individual bases were not recorded, and no much larger clone is one base off. The library relied on RACE. The sequencing machine was a NextSeq 500. Library preparation attached unique molecular identifiers to individual cDNA molecules for quantitative, reproducible TCR counting. The paper's data handling went like this. Samples had a median of roughly 100,000 TCRs, with a range from roughly 23,224 to 700,000. The Decombinator software suite was used to annotate the V, J and CDR3 of the TCR reads. For PS versus PT1 abundance plots, all samples were subsampled to the same number of TCRs (28,000). Expanded TCRs were defined as absent before sensitization and observed at least eight times at the 2-week time point. The public reads were reanalyzed by TCRdb: fastp trimming at Q25, MiXCR alignment, in-frame beta chains only. One record per CDR3 amino acid sequence lists the most common genes and DNA. The V and J calls were not made by the authors but by TCRdb's processing. Present in this sample are around 130,000 distinct CDR3 sequences, 8.5% to 9.5% of which were seen just once. The ten top clones hold about 2% of the sample.

What the time point label conveys for this sample: healthy volunteer bleed at 2 weeks. Total RNA was extracted from unfractionated whole blood that had been collected in Tempus Blood RNA tubes. As TCR sequencing controls, about five healthy volunteers were used, with blood taken at day 0, 2 weeks and 6 weeks. This specimen comes from a study of human T cells and chemical hapten exposure (dated by TCRdb to about 2021). Study-wide context: The libraries were sequenced as a pool, and the TCR yield per sample differed mostly because of small variations in library volumes within the pool. The study tracked peripheral blood TCR repertoire changes in vivo during primary and secondary sensitization to the hapten diphenylcyclopropenone (DPC) in alopecia patients. From each blood RNA sample, both TCR alpha and TCR beta chains were sequenced. Results and caveats for the whole study, not just this receptor: The number of TCRs above 1 in 1000 frequency did not change with DPC sensitization; there was no evidence of global repertoire structure alterations. After repeated subsampling, the strength of the expansion versus patch-test correlation and the threshold at which it became significant changed.

The CDR3 contains 16 residues, cysteine and phenylalanine counted. The only DNA kept is the CDR3, 48 bases in frame from the first base. V drops 4 bases and J drops 9 bases, leaving 19 bases in between. The germline V gene (reference sequence) supplies CDR1 LGHDT and CDR2 YNNKEL. The V and J genes are TRBV3-1 and TRBJ1-6; the D gene lacks a confident call. Sequenced sample: whole blood. This clonotype originated in a male donor in good health. Some clones in this sample may be carry-over from other donors' samples. The DNA is as follows: TGTGCCAGCAGCCGAGACGCGGTGGGTGTTGGTTCACCCCTCCACTTT. Its coded protein is CASSRDAVGVGSPLHF.